The 27 T cell receptor beta chains given below trace back to one sample, sequenced in a study of T-cell reconstitution after alpha-beta-depleted transplantation in children. Unique molecular identifiers were incorporated when the TCRbeta library was constructed. A single record per CDR3 protein comes from TCRdb applying MiXCR to the PCR reads. Of about 420,000 distinct CDR3 sequences in the sample, about a tenth were seen once. This material consisted of PBMCs from the stem cell graft donor, taken from the stem cell graft. These receptors were collected from a human donor who donated a stem cell graft to a child with acute myeloid leukemia.

This clonotype was observed many times. V is TRBV9 and J is TRBJ2-3, with D perhaps matching TRBD1 (6 bases). Trimming took 0 bases from V and 2 from J, leaving 13 bases between them. CDR3 size: 16 residues. Germline V gene lookup returns CDR1 SGDLS and CDR2 YYNGEE. Here the CDR3 DNA reads TGTGCCAGCAGCGTAGTAGGGGGTAGCGTCACAGATACGCAGTATTTT. Its translation is CASSVVGGSVTDTQYF.

This chain joins TRBV12-5 and TRBJ2-5; D tentatively reads TRBD1 or TRBD2 (5 bases each). Trimming took 2 bases from V and 8 from J, leaving 15 bases between them. Looked up from germline, CDR1 is LGHNT and CDR2 is FRNRAP. The CDR3 is made up of 14 amino acids. The DNA for the CDR3 is TGTGCTAGTGGTTTGCCAGCGGAGCAGGGAACCCAGTACTTC. Encoded protein: CASGLPAEQGTQYF.

J is TRBJ2-5 and V is TRBV20-1; the match to TRBD2 covers 9 bases. The CDR3 loop spans 16 amino acids. V shed 0 bases and J 6 bases; nucleotides not matched to a gene: 11. CDR1 is DFQATT and CDR2 is SNEGSKA in the germline V gene (reference sequence). The CDR3 loop reads CSARDPWREGRKTQYF. The CDR3 nucleotides are TGCAGTGCTAGAGATCCTTGGCGGGAGGGCCGGAAGACCCAGTACTTC.

In its sample, this clonotype was seen many times. The J gene is TRBJ1-1, the V gene TRBV20-1; D is undetermined. This CDR3 is built from 13 residues. Trimming stripped 1 base from V and 0 bases from J, with 6 bases between. The germline V gene has CDR1 DFQATT and CDR2 SNEGSKA (reference sequence). CDR3 nucleotides: TGCAGTGCTAGAGTGCAAATGAACACTGAAGCTTTCTTT. Its translation is CSARVQMNTEAFF.

Ten or more counts support this clonotype. The gene calls are TRBV6-2 or TRBV6-3 and TRBJ2-7, with D possibly being TRBD1 (5 bases). CDR1 and CDR2 (germline): MNHEY, SVGEGT. Trimming cost V 5 bases and J 7 bases, with 24 bases left between them. This CDR3 contains 16 residues. CDR3 nucleotides: TGTGCCAGCAGTCGACAGCTAGGGAACACCATAGAAGAGCAGTACGTC. It yields the protein CASSRQLGNTIEEQYV.

This clonotype came up a few times. The chain joins TRBV20-1 to TRBJ1-2; D is ambiguous. V lost 6 bases and J lost 4, with 24 bases in between. Looked up from germline, CDR1 is DFQATT and CDR2 is SNEGSKA (reference sequence). The CDR3 is 16 residues long. This chain's CDR3 is CSARPIDAPSLYGYTF. The CDR3 DNA follows: TGCAGTGCCCGCCCCATCGACGCTCCCTCCCTCTATGGCTACACCTTC.

V gene TRBV5-1 combines with J gene TRBJ2-7; 9 positions agree with TRBD1. This CDR3 comprises 15 residues. CDR1 and CDR2 from the germline V gene are SGHRS and YFSETQ. Germline trimming cut 2 bases from V and 5 bases from J; bases unmatched to any gene: 8. As DNA, the CDR3 is TGCGCCAGCAGCTTTGGGGACAGGGAGTCCAACGAGCAGTACTTC. This sequence encodes CASSFGDRESNEQYF.

This clonotype occurred a few times. The V gene is TRBV12-3 or TRBV12-4, the J gene TRBJ2-3, with TRBD2 identical over 7 bases. CDR3 length: 15 residues. J gave up 5 bases and V 6 bases, and 11 bases lay outside the gene matches. CDR3 region: CASSRTGGSQDTQYF. The CDR3 DNA follows: TGTGCCAGCAGCCGCACGGGGGGTAGTCAAGATACGCAGTATTTT.

The sample holds a few counts of this clonotype. The chain is built from TRBV1 and TRBJ2-7; the D call in the table, TRBD2, was not verified against the DNA. TRBV1 is assigned pseudogene status. The CDR3 runs 17 residues. The CDR3 nucleotides read TGCACCAGCAGCCAAGGGACTAGCGGGGGGCCGGGTTACGAGCAGTACGTC. Amino acids: CTSSQGTSGGPGYEQYV.

The genes are TRBV5-1 and TRBJ1-1; the D is unclear. Germline V gene data show CDR1 as SGHRS and CDR2 as YFSETQ. V gave up 2 bases and J gave up 6 bases, with 8 bases separating them. This CDR3 comprises 12 residues. Here the CDR3 reads CASSLWGAEAFF. The CDR3, as DNA: TGCGCCAGCAGCTTATGGGGAGCTGAAGCTTTCTTT.

This clonotype was recorded many times. The chain has TRBV6-1 and TRBJ1-6; 8 bases fit TRBD1. J lost 13 bases, V lost 3 bases, and 8 bases had no gene match. The germline V gene encodes CDR1 MNHNS and CDR2 SASEGT. The CDR3 is made up of 14 amino acids. For the CDR3, the DNA is TGTGCCAGCAGTGAGCGGACAGGGTTTACGCCCCTCCACTTT. This translates into CASSERTGFTPLHF.

This chain joins TRBV4-2 and TRBJ2-2; no definite D call. The V gene's germline CDR1 is LGHNA and CDR2 YNFKEQ. This CDR3 spans 17 amino acids. Trimming left V 4 bases short and J 2 bases short, with 17 bases between. The CDR3 bases are TGTGCCAGCAGCCCCGGAGCTTCTGTCGACAACACCGGGGAGCTGTTTTTT. This codes for CASSPGASVDNTGELFF.

This clonotype was seen at least ten times. One junction end disagrees with the germline gene, perhaps due to a read error. The V gene is TRBV7-3, the J gene TRBJ2-3; D may be TRBD1 (6 bases). Germline-derived CDR1 and CDR2 are SGHTA and FQGTGA. The CDR3 is 14 amino acids. The DNA for the CDR3 is TGCGCCAGCAGCTTGACTGGGGGCACCGATACGCAGTATTTT. Its translation: CASSLTGGTDTQYF.

In its sample, this clonotype was seen a few times. The chain uses TRBV12-3 or TRBV12-4 and TRBJ1-2; no clear D gene. Deletions cut 5 bases from V and 4 bases from J, with 17 bases between. CDR3 length: 15 amino acids. Written as DNA, the CDR3 is TGTGCCAGCAGTAACCGGGAAACGGTCGGCTATGGCTACACCTTC. It is translated as CASSNRETVGYGYTF.

This clonotype was found a few times. The genes are TRBV5-1 and TRBJ2-7; D not certain. The CDR3 sequence is 15 residues long. The V and J ends lost 1 base and 1 base respectively, with 12 bases between them. CDR1 and CDR2 (germline): SGHRS, YFSETQ. CDR3 amino acids: CASSLSHFPSYEQYF. The CDR3 DNA reads as TGCGCCAGCAGCTTGTCCCATTTTCCTTCCTACGAGCAGTACTTC.

This clonotype was seen more than once but under ten times. V and J are TRBV6-5 and TRBJ1-5, with D perhaps matching TRBD1 (5 bases). V was cut by 2 bases and J by 1 base, with 6 bases left in between. Germline V gives CDR1 MNHEY, CDR2 SVGAGI. The CDR3 is 14 amino acids. CDR3 in DNA: TGTGCCAGCAGTTACCGGGGGAGCAATCAGCCCCAGCATTTT. This translates into CASSYRGSNQPQHF.

The CDR3: CASTNRWGNQPQHF. In DNA form, the CDR3 reads TGTGCCAGCACTAACAGGTGGGGTAATCAGCCCCAGCATTTT. The genes are TRBV6-1 and TRBJ1-5, with D maybe TRBD1 (5 bases). Looked up from germline, CDR1 is MNHNS and CDR2 is SASEGT. V lost 7 bases to trimming and J lost 4 bases, with 14 bases between them. The CDR3 runs to 14 residues.

The sample holds a few counts of this clonotype. The rearrangement joins TRBV6-5 to TRBJ1-1; D unclear. Trimming shortened V by 0 bases and J by 4 bases, and 9 bases separated the two germline ends. The CDR3 runs 14 residues. In germline, CDR1 is MNHEY, CDR2 SVGAGI. The DNA of the CDR3 is TGTGCCAGCAGTTACTCGACCTCTGGCACTGAAGCTTTCTTT. It yields the protein CASSYSTSGTEAFF.

This clonotype turned up a few times. The genes are TRBV5-1 and TRBJ2-7, with TRBD1 matching 8 bases. Germline CDR1 is SGHRS and CDR2 is YFSETQ. With V trimmed by 4 bases and J by 6 bases, 12 bases remained unmatched. This CDR3 spans 15 amino acids. CDR3 amino acids: CASSRDPDRVGEQYV. The DNA for the CDR3 is TGCGCCAGCAGCAGGGACCCGGACAGGGTGGGCGAGCAGTACGTC.

This chain joins TRBV7-9 and TRBJ1-3, with no clear D. The CDR3 loop spans 14 amino acids. Deletions cut 6 bases from V and 2 bases from J, with 11 bases between. Germline V gene data show CDR1 as SEHNR and CDR2 as FQNEAQ (reference sequence). The CDR3, as DNA: TGTGCCAGCAGGGAGGGTGGGCCTGGAAACACCATATATTTT. As protein: CASREGGPGNTIYF.

This clonotype was counted a few times. This sequence joins TRBV7-3 and TRBJ1-2; the D gene is possibly TRBD1 (5 bases). With 2 bases removed from V and 5 bases from J, the gap between germline ends came to 15 bases. CDR3 size: 15 residues. Germline CDR1 is SGHTA and CDR2 is FQGTGA. Written as DNA, the CDR3 is TGTGCCAGCAGCTTATCCCCGGGGCCAGGATATGGCTACACCTTC. It yields the protein CASSLSPGPGYGYTF.

This clonotype has a handful of counts. The chain links TRBV7-3 to TRBJ2-2; D uncertain. Germline assignment: CDR1 SGHTA and CDR2 FQGTGA. This CDR3 contains 13 residues. V shed 11 bases and J shed 3 bases, with 13 bases lying between them. In DNA form, the CDR3 reads TGTGCCCCTCCCGGGTCCCACACCGGGGAGCTGTTTTTT. Its protein is CAPPGSHTGELFF. The full variable domain, with the rest looked up from reference TRBV7-3 and TRBJ2-2, is GAGVSQTPSNKVTEKGKYVELRCDPISGHTALYWYRQSLGQGPEFLIYFQGTGAADDSGLPNDRFFAVRPEGSVSTLKIQRTERGDSAVYLCAPPGSHTGELFFGEGSRLTVL.

This clonotype showed up just a few times. The J gene is TRBJ2-7, the V gene TRBV29-1; the D gene could be TRBD1 or TRBD2 (5 bases each). Germline V gene lookup returns CDR1 SQVTM and CDR2 ANQGSEA. This CDR3 region has 10 residues. In DNA, the CDR3 is TGCAGTGTGGGAGAGGGGGAGCAGTACTTC. Translation: CSVGEGEQYF.

The table lists this clonotype with a few counts. V and J are TRBV20-1 and TRBJ1-1; D is unclear. The CDR3 contains 11 residues. V was clipped by 2 bases and J by 11 bases, with 12 bases between them. Germline values: CDR1 DFQATT, CDR2 SNEGSKA (reference sequence). The DNA for the CDR3 is TGCAGTGCTAGAAACCCGGGTGGGGCTTTCTTT. The encoded protein is CSARNPGGAFF.

The chain carries TRBV4-2 and TRBJ2-1; no clear D gene. Trimming stripped 0 bases from V and 9 bases from J, with 3 bases between. The CDR3 is 11 residues long. Germline-derived CDR1 and CDR2 are LGHNA and YNFKEQ. Here the CDR3 DNA reads TGTGCCAGCAGCCAAGATCGTGAGCAGTTCTTC. This codes for CASSQDREQFF.

V gene TRBV27 combines with J gene TRBJ2-1; 10 nucleotides line up with TRBD2. This CDR3 contains 18 residues. V lost 5 bases to trimming and J lost 3 bases; unmatched junction nucleotides: 13. The V gene's germline CDR1 is MNHEY and CDR2 SMNVEV (reference sequence). The CDR3 loop reads CASSLLPGLAEHYNEQFF. CDR3 DNA: TGTGCCAGCAGTCTCCTCCCTGGACTAGCGGAGCACTACAATGAGCAGTTCTTC.

This clonotype was recorded a few times. The V call is TRBV5-1, the J call TRBJ2-7; no clear D gene. The germline CDR1 and CDR2 sequences are SGHRS and YFSETQ. CDR3 length equals 13 residues. V was shortened by 0 bases and J by 6 bases, with 10 bases between the two germline ends. The CDR3 loop reads CASSLVWGGEQYV. The CDR3 DNA reads TGCGCCAGCAGCTTGGTTTGGGGTGGCGAGCAGTACGTC.